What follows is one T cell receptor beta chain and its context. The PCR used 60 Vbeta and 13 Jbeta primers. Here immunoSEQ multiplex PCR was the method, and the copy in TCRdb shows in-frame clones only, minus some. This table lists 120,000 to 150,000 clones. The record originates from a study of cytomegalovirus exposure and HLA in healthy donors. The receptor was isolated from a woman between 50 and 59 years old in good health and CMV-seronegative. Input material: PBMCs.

The CDR3 DNA is TGTGCCAGCAGTCCCATTCCGGGACAGGGTTCGGACGAGCAGTACTTC. Translating gives CASSPIPGQGSDEQYF. The rearrangement uses TRBV27 and TRBJ2-7, with 9 nucleotides matching TRBD1. Trimming cost V 5 bases and J 5 bases; bases outside gene matches: 13. This CDR3 region has 16 residues. The germline V gene has CDR1 MNHEY and CDR2 SMNVEV (reference sequence).